The 27 T cell receptor beta chains in this list originate from one sample, sequenced in a study of response to subunit inactivated influenza vaccine. TCRdb reanalysed the RT-PCR reads using MiXCR and keeps one entry per CDR3 protein. This table has under 550,000 distinct CDR3 sequences, less than 7.5% appearing once. The material sequenced was PBMCs from blood, taken around 25 months after vaccination. The receptors here all came from a man between 45 and 75 years old who received an inactivated influenza vaccine.

This clonotype was counted many times. This chain connects TRBV12-3 or TRBV12-4 to TRBJ2-1; 8 bases agree with TRBD2. The V and J ends lost 4 bases and 7 bases, in that order; junction bases with no gene match: 9. The CDR3 is 15 residues long. The CDR3 DNA is TGTGCCAGCAGTTACGGGGGGGGCCGTTATAATGAGCAGTTCTTC. Amino acids: CASSYGGGRYNEQFF.

This clonotype has more than one count but fewer than ten. This rearrangement joins TRBV29-1 to TRBJ1-1; perhaps TRBD1 as D (5 bases). The V end was cut by 5 bases, the J end by 6 bases, with 13 bases between. CDR1 is SQVTM, CDR2 ANQGSEA, per germline. CDR3 length: 12 amino acids. The CDR3 nucleotides are TGCAGCGTTTTCCCAACAGGCTCTGAAGCTTTCTTT. Translating it yields CSVFPTGSEAFF.

This clonotype was observed at least ten times. The chain joins TRBV7-8 to TRBJ2-2, with 9 bases identical to TRBD1. Trimming at V came to 5 bases and at J to 4 bases, leaving 5 bases not matched to a gene. The CDR3 extends over 15 amino acids. Germline V lookup: CDR1 SGHVS, CDR2 FQNEAQ. CDR3: CASSTGTGSTGELFF. The CDR3 DNA reads as TGTGCCAGCAGCACCGGGACAGGGTCCACCGGGGAGCTGTTTTTT.

This clonotype was detected a few times. The chain is built from TRBV10-3 and TRBJ1-2, with unresolved D. The V gene's germline CDR1 is ENHRY and CDR2 SYGVKD. V lost 4 bases and J lost 6, with 12 bases in between. The CDR3 spans 13 residues. This chain's CDR3 is CAISVSPTDGYTF. CDR3 DNA: TGTGCCATCAGTGTCTCACCCACGGATGGCTACACCTTC.

This clonotype occurred a few times. This may stem from a read error, because a much larger clone lies one nucleotide away. The chain employs TRBV4-2 and TRBJ2-2; D remains unclear. This CDR3 contains 14 residues. In germline, CDR1 is LGHNA, CDR2 YNFKEQ. Trimming stripped 0 bases from V and 2 bases from J, with 4 bases between. CDR3 protein: CASSQEVNTGELFF. In DNA form, the CDR3 reads TGTGCCAGCAGCCAAGAAGTTAACACCGGGGAGCTGTTTTTT.

This clonotype was seen repeatedly, ten times or more. The V call is TRBV28, the J call TRBJ2-3, with D possibly TRBD1 on 6 matching bases. The CDR3 contains 12 residues. Looked up from germline, CDR1 is MDHEN and CDR2 is SYDVKM. The V end lost 4 bases, the J end lost 5 bases, and 7 bases lay between the germline ends. The CDR3 coding sequence is TGTGCCAGCAGTTCAGGGGTAGATACGCAGTATTTT. Protein sequence: CASSSGVDTQYF.

The chain has TRBV6-2 or TRBV6-3 and TRBJ2-7; the D is unclear. Germline values: CDR1 MNHEY, CDR2 SVGEGT. With 2 bases removed from V and 0 bases from J, the gap between germline ends came to 11 bases. This CDR3 is 15 amino acids long. CDR3 in amino acids: CASSYGVLYSYEQYF. For the CDR3, the DNA is TGTGCCAGCAGTTACGGGGTCCTCTACTCCTACGAGCAGTACTTC.

J is TRBJ2-5 and V is TRBV6-2 or TRBV6-3; perhaps TRBD2 as D (6 bases). Germline CDR1 is MNHEY and CDR2 is SVGEGT. V gave up 2 bases and J gave up 6 bases, with 19 bases separating them. This CDR3 contains 16 residues. The CDR3 region is CASSYPLEGLEKTQYF. CDR3 in DNA: TGTGCCAGCAGTTACCCACTGGAGGGGCTTGAAAAGACCCAGTACTTC.

The chain carries TRBV10-3 and TRBJ2-7; D unclear. This CDR3 has 14 residues. Germline V CDR1 and CDR2: ENHRY, SYGVKD. The germline V and J ends were trimmed by 10 bases and 4 bases, with 20 bases remaining between them. For the CDR3, the DNA is TGTGCCACGCAGGACGATTTGAACACTTACGAGCAGTACTTC. It specifies CATQDDLNTYEQYF.

The table lists this clonotype with a few counts. The genes are TRBV2 and TRBJ2-1; 12 bases are a match to TRBD2. The CDR3 sequence is 16 residues long. CDR1 and CDR2 (germline): SNHLY, FYNNEI. With V trimmed by 6 bases and J by 5 bases, 8 bases remained unmatched. CDR3 sequence: CASSLGLAGLHNEQFF. The CDR3 DNA follows: TGTGCCAGCAGCCTAGGACTAGCGGGACTCCACAATGAGCAGTTCTTC.

The chain has TRBV12-3 or TRBV12-4 and TRBJ2-2; 8 nucleotides line up with TRBD2. V lost 3 bases, J lost 6 bases, and 15 bases stayed unmatched. The CDR3 length is 18 residues. CDR3 in amino acids: CASSLGSGGSGAPGELFF. In nucleotides, the CDR3 is TGTGCCAGCAGTTTGGGCAGTGGGGGTAGCGGGGCCCCCGGGGAGCTGTTTTTT.

This clonotype turned up a few times. The rearrangement joins TRBV20-1 to TRBJ2-2, with TRBD2 matching over 9 bases. This CDR3 spans 15 amino acids. The germline gives CDR1 DFQATT, CDR2 SNEGSKA (reference sequence). V gave up 4 bases and J gave up 1 base; unmatched junction bases: 4. The CDR3 protein is CSAKLSGGNTGELFF. The CDR3, as DNA: TGCAGTGCTAAACTTAGCGGGGGGAACACCGGGGAGCTGTTTTTT.

V and J are TRBV3-1 and TRBJ1-1; possibly TRBD1 for D (5 bases). Trimming removed 4 bases from V and 0 bases from J, with 12 bases in between. The CDR3 has 15 residues. In germline, CDR1 is LGHDT, CDR2 YNNKEL (reference sequence). CDR3 bases: TGTGCCAGCAGCCCGACAGACTTCATGAACACTGAAGCTTTCTTT. Translation: CASSPTDFMNTEAFF.

This clonotype has a handful of counts. The genes are TRBV27 and TRBJ2-7; TRBD1 matches 9 bases. The germline V gene has CDR1 MNHEY and CDR2 SMNVEV (reference sequence). This CDR3 has 14 amino acids. Trimming cost V 3 bases and J 7 bases; bases outside gene matches: 7. The CDR3 region has the DNA TGTGCCAGCAGTTTCCCCTCGACAGGGGGAGAGCAGTACTTC. Amino acid sequence: CASSFPSTGGEQYF.

This clonotype has more than one count but fewer than ten. This sequence joins TRBV10-3 and TRBJ2-7, with 8 bases matching TRBD1. This CDR3 spans 11 amino acids. In germline, CDR1 is ENHRY, CDR2 SYGVKD. V lost 10 bases and J lost 3; bases outside the gene matches: 2. CDR3 nucleotide sequence: TGTGCCACAACAGGGGGCTACGAGCAGTACTTC. Translating gives CATTGGYEQYF.

The chain carries TRBV29-1 and TRBJ1-5; TRBD1 matches 11 bases. The germline gives CDR1 SQVTM, CDR2 ANQGSEA. CDR3 length: 15 amino acids. With V trimmed by 4 bases and J by 6 bases, 8 bases remained unmatched. CDR3 sequence (DNA): TGCAGCGTTGTTGTGGGGACAGGGGGTATTCAGCCCCAGCATTTT. This translates into CSVVVGTGGIQPQHF.

This clonotype was detected ten times or more. The chain combines TRBV12-3 or TRBV12-4 with TRBJ2-1; the D gene is possibly TRBD2 (5 bases). Deletions cut 2 bases from V and 9 bases from J, with 11 bases between. This CDR3 is built from 13 residues. CDR3 sequence reads: CASSLLGIPEQFF. Written as DNA, the CDR3 is TGTGCCAGCAGTTTACTCGGGATTCCTGAGCAGTTCTTC.

The chain joins TRBV5-6 to TRBJ1-1; 9 positions match TRBD1. The V gene end was trimmed by 4 bases and the J gene end by 3 bases; junction bases not matched to a gene: 7. The CDR3 totals 15 residues. From germline, CDR1 is SGHDT and CDR2 YYEEEE. The CDR3 sequence: CASSVRQGEDTEAFF. The CDR3 nucleotides are TGTGCCAGCAGCGTCCGACAGGGGGAGGACACTGAAGCTTTCTTT.

V and J are TRBV30 and TRBJ1-5; no clear D gene. CDR1 and CDR2 (germline): GTSNPN, SVGIG (reference sequence). The CDR3 runs 11 residues. V dropped 5 bases and J dropped 9 bases, with 11 bases sitting between them. As DNA, the CDR3 is TGTGCCTGGGGTAAAGGTTGGCCCCAGCATTTT. Translation: CAWGKGWPQHF.

This clonotype turned up a few times. The J gene is TRBJ1-2, the V gene TRBV7-8; tentatively, D is TRBD1 (6 bases). Trimming cost V 5 bases and J 1 base, with 11 bases left between them. This CDR3 spans 14 amino acids. The V gene's germline CDR1 is SGHVS and CDR2 FQNEAQ. The CDR3 loop is CASSRSGVNYGYTF. In DNA form, the CDR3 reads TGTGCCAGCAGCCGTTCAGGGGTTAACTATGGCTACACCTTC. Together with reference TRBV7-8 and TRBJ1-2, the CDR3 gives the full variable domain: GAGVSQSPRYKVAKRGQDVALRCDPISGHVSLFWYQQALGQGPEFLTYFQNEAQLDKSGLPSDRFFAERPEGSVSTLKIQRTQQEDSAVYLCASSRSGVNYGYTFGSGTRLTVV.

The chain is built from TRBV7-2 and TRBJ2-3; either TRBD1 or TRBD2 may fit D (6 bases each). The V end lost 4 bases, the J end lost 6 bases, and 11 bases lay between the germline ends. The CDR3 consists of 13 residues. CDR1 is SGHTA, CDR2 FQGNSA, per germline. The CDR3 reads CASSWGASDTQYF. DNA of the CDR3: TGTGCCAGCAGCTGGGGGGCCAGTGATACGCAGTATTTT.

This clonotype was seen ten or more times. The CDR3 loop is CASSFGQANYGYTF. The CDR3 DNA reads as TGTGCCAGCAGCTTTGGACAGGCGAACTATGGCTACACCTTC. The chain joins TRBV11-2 to TRBJ1-2; 7 nucleotides line up with TRBD1. CDR3 length: 14 amino acids. V shed 3 bases and J 2 bases; nucleotides not matched to a gene: 3. Germline assignment: CDR1 SGHAT and CDR2 FQNNGV. Using reference TRBV11-2 and TRBJ1-2 for the parts outside the CDR3, the full variable domain is EAGVAQSPRYKIIEKRQSVAFWCNPISGHATLYWYQQILGQGPKLLIQFQNNGVVDDSQLPKDRFSAERLKGVDSTLKIQPAKLEDSAVYLCASSFGQANYGYTFGSGTRLTVV.

This clonotype was counted ten times or more. The chain has TRBV5-6 and TRBJ1-2; TRBD1 matches at 8 bases. V trimming: 5 bases; J trimming: 4 bases; junction bases outside the gene matches: 7. The CDR3 is 14 residues long. Germline lookup yields CDR1 SGHDT and CDR2 YYEEEE. The CDR3 spells CASSSGGSSYGYTF. CDR3 bases: TGTGCCAGCAGTTCAGGGGGCTCTTCCTATGGCTACACCTTC.

This clonotype was counted at least ten times. The chain couples TRBV12-3 or TRBV12-4 to TRBJ2-7; D is ambiguous. The CDR3 runs 12 residues. V lost 1 base and J 5 bases, leaving 6 bases between the germline ends. The CDR3 DNA reads as TGTGCCAGCAGTTTAGGGACCCACGAGCAGTACTTC. It yields the protein CASSLGTHEQYF.

The chain combines TRBV4-3 with TRBJ2-7; 8 nucleotides line up with TRBD1. This CDR3 is built from 16 residues. CDR1 is LGHNA, CDR2 YSLEER, per germline. V was pared by 0 bases and J by 6 bases, with 10 bases of the junction left unmatched. CDR3 in DNA: TGCGCCAGCAGCCAAGATTGGAGACAGGGGACCGGCGAGCAGTACTTC. This gives the protein CASSQDWRQGTGEQYF.

The V call is TRBV6-1, the J call TRBJ1-6; TRBD1 aligns across 9 bases. CDR1 and CDR2 (germline): MNHNS, SASEGT. With 9 bases clipped from V and 10 bases from J, the junction kept 7 bases outside the gene matches. This CDR3 has 13 amino acids. CDR3 loop: CASRTGERSPLHF. CDR3 sequence (DNA): TGTGCCAGTCGGACAGGGGAGAGGTCACCCCTCCACTTT.

This clonotype appeared many times. The chain joins TRBV12-3 or TRBV12-4 to TRBJ1-5, with D hard to call. V dropped 5 bases and J dropped 9 bases, with 11 bases sitting between them. The CDR3 loop spans 12 amino acids. CDR3 bases: TGTGCCAGCAGTCCCTTAGGATGGCCCCAGCATTTT. Protein: CASSPLGWPQHF.